This is a list of T cell receptor beta chains from one sample in a study of chemoradiotherapy in HPV16-positive cancers. Clones were sequenced by immunoSEQ multiplex PCR, and TCRdb holds only the in-frame ones, with some missing. The table has over 14,000 clones, around 72% seen once; the top ten hold over 8%. The specimen was collected from a patient who underwent chemoradiotherapy. These receptors came from a human donor with HPV-associated anogenital cancer. CDR3s include the opening cysteine and the closing phenylalanine or tryptophan. Clone size is not always given. Where it is, it says once, few, many or a class for expanded clones.

cdr3_aa clone_size j_call v_call
CASSGGRQGPYEQYF . TRBJ2-7 TRBV2
CASSYLEGPGELFF . TRBJ2-2 TRBV6-5
CAWKPRGTNEKLFF . TRBJ1-4 TRBV30
CASSFARGSYEQYF . TRBJ2-7 TRBV11-2
CASSFVGPSGGAYEQYF . TRBJ2-7 TRBV7-2
CASQRAGGLSGELFF . TRBJ2-2 TRBV6-5
CASSLGEIGGAFYGYTF . TRBJ1-2 TRBV5-8
CASSLGAHSYEQYF . TRBJ2-7 TRBV5-1
CASSEQFGGQRGYTF . TRBJ1-2 TRBV9
CASSLKASGGTGYF . TRBJ2-7 TRBV5-4
CSVDEGVGETQYF . TRBJ2-5 TRBV29-1
CASSIKDRGPEAFF . TRBJ1-1 TRBV19
CASRLGRDSLSYEQYF . TRBJ2-7 TRBV12-2
CASSEQGLSPLHF few TRBJ1-6 TRBV2